The 13 T cell receptor beta chains reported below all come from one sample, sequenced in a study of response to subunit inactivated influenza vaccine. TCRdb analysed the RT-PCR reads with MiXCR anew, one entry per CDR3 protein. Found here are approximately 500,000 distinct CDR3 sequences, under 30% of them singletons; the top ten hold about 3%. These data were also reused for a study on T cells expressing NK-cell markers. In that study: Researchers built TCR beta cDNA using 5'RACE template switching with UMIs.

The sample was CD4+ T cells sorted from PBMCs, taken 11 to 12 days after vaccination. These receptors were taken from a man aged 45 to 65 who received an inactivated influenza vaccine.

This clonotype has a handful of counts. This chain connects TRBV6-2 or TRBV6-3 to TRBJ2-7, with D possibly matching TRBD2 (6 bases). This CDR3 contains 18 residues. V was cut by 2 bases and J by 7 bases, with 27 bases left in between. Germline V lookup: CDR1 MNHEY, CDR2 SVGEGT. In DNA, the CDR3 is TGTGCCAGCAGTTACGCGTCCTACCTTTACGGGACTGAGCTAGAGCAGTACTTC. It is translated as CASSYASYLYGTELEQYF.

This clonotype showed up just a few times. The rearrangement links TRBV5-6 to TRBJ2-7; 9 nucleotides match TRBD1. Trimming removed 1 base from V and 4 bases from J; junction bases left unmatched: 6. From germline, CDR1 is SGHDT and CDR2 YYEEEE. This CDR3 comprises 15 residues. CDR3 nucleotide sequence: TGTGCCAGCAGCTTGTTCCTGGACAGGGGATACGAGCAGTACTTC. It specifies CASSLFLDRGYEQYF.

This clonotype has more than one count but fewer than ten. The chain uses TRBV20-1 and TRBJ1-1, with 7 bases that match TRBD1. J lost 6 bases, V lost 3 bases, and 10 bases had no gene match. Germline V gene data show CDR1 as DFQATT and CDR2 as SNEGSKA (reference sequence). The CDR3 length is 14 residues. The CDR3, as DNA: TGCAGTGCTAGGGGGACAGCTACTAACGCTGAAGCTTTCTTT. This encodes CSARGTATNAEAFF.

The J gene is TRBJ1-6, the V gene TRBV20-1, with TRBD1 matching over 11 bases. This CDR3 region has 15 residues. Looked up from germline, CDR1 is DFQATT and CDR2 is SNEGSKA (reference sequence). V shed 3 bases and J 9 bases; nucleotides not matched to a gene: 7. For the CDR3, the DNA is TGCAGTGCTAGGGACCGGGGACAGGGGGGTTCACCCCTCCACTTT. It codes for CSARDRGQGGSPLHF.

In this sample, this clonotype turned up many times. The chain joins TRBV10-3 to TRBJ2-7; the D call may be TRBD1 or TRBD2 (5 bases each). The CDR3 is 15 residues long. The germline CDR1 and CDR2 sequences are ENHRY and SYGVKD. Trimming removed 0 bases at V and 2 bases at J, with 11 bases between. Here the CDR3 reads CAISESWGMAYEQYF. For the CDR3, the DNA is TGTGCCATCAGTGAGTCTTGGGGGATGGCCTACGAGCAGTACTTC.

The rearrangement joins TRBV10-3 to TRBJ2-1, with 12 bases aligning to TRBD1. This CDR3 region has 14 residues. Germline V gene data show CDR1 as ENHRY and CDR2 as SYGVKD. V trimming: 4 bases; J trimming: 8 bases; junction bases outside the gene matches: 3. CDR3 nucleotides: TGTGCCATCAGTGGGGGACAGGGGGCCGATGAGCAGTTCTTC. This translates into CAISGGQGADEQFF.

This rearrangement joins TRBV6-2 or TRBV6-3 to TRBJ1-1; no reliable D call. Per germline, CDR1 MNHEY and CDR2 SVGEGT. CDR3 length equals 17 residues. Trimming stripped 4 bases from V and 2 bases from J, with 20 bases between. CDR3 DNA sequence: TGTGCCAGCAGTTGGCGACGGGCTTCCCGTCGAAACACTGAAGCTTTCTTT. Its translation is CASSWRRASRRNTEAFF.

The gene calls are TRBV29-1 and TRBJ2-1, with 7 bases fitting TRBD2. The CDR3 is made up of 13 amino acids. V was pared by 5 bases and J by 7 bases, with 8 bases of the junction left unmatched. Germline lookup yields CDR1 SQVTM and CDR2 ANQGSEA. This CDR3 is CSVLATSTNEQFF. Here the CDR3 DNA reads TGCAGCGTTCTAGCGACTAGCACGAATGAGCAGTTCTTC.

The CDR3 nucleotides read TGTGCCAGCAGTCCTCCTCGCAAAATAGCGGGGATCTACGAGCAGTACTTC. This gives the protein CASSPPRKIAGIYEQYF. The V call is TRBV12-3 or TRBV12-4, the J call TRBJ2-7; 8 bases agree with TRBD2. Trimming cost V 5 bases and J 3 bases; bases outside gene matches: 15. The CDR3 is 17 amino acids.

This clonotype was found once. One junction end disagrees with the germline gene, perhaps due to a read error. This chain uses TRBV20-1 with TRBJ2-1, with 11 bases fitting TRBD2. The CDR3 has 16 residues. Looked up from germline, CDR1 is DFQATT and CDR2 is SNEGSKA (reference sequence). As DNA, the CDR3 is TGCTGTGCTAATCAACTAGCGGGGGACCACTACAATGAGCAGTTCTTC. Translated, it gives CCANQLAGDHYNEQFF.

The chain recombines TRBV5-6 with TRBJ2-4; 9 bases are a match to TRBD1. The ends lost 2 bases at V and 4 bases at J; junction bases unmatched: 7. CDR1 and CDR2 (germline): SGHDT, YYEEEE. CDR3 size: 16 residues. The CDR3 region is CASSFRDRVFKNIQYF. In DNA, the CDR3 is TGTGCCAGCAGCTTCCGGGACAGGGTCTTTAAAAACATTCAGTACTTC. The full variable domain, in which reference TRBV5-6 and TRBJ2-4 provide the parts outside the CDR3, is DAGVTQSPTHLIKTRGQQVTLRCSPKSGHDTVSWYQQALGQGPQFIFQYYEEEERQRGNFPDRFSGHQFPNYSSELNVNALLLGDSALYLCASSFRDRVFKNIQYFGAGTRLSVL.

This clonotype was detected a few times. The chain carries TRBV3-1 and TRBJ1-2, with 7 bases matching TRBD1. CDR1 and CDR2 from the germline V gene are LGHDT and YNNKEL (reference sequence). V was pared by 6 bases and J by 0 bases, with 7 bases of the junction left unmatched. The CDR3 contains 15 residues. The CDR3 region is CASSEGQRSNYGYTF. CDR3 coding DNA: TGTGCCAGCAGTGAGGGACAGCGATCTAACTATGGCTACACCTTC. Full variable domain (missing parts from reference TRBV3-1 and TRBJ1-2): DTAVSQTPKYLVTQMGNDKSIKCEQNLGHDTMYWYKQDSKKFLKIMFSYNNKELIINETVPNRFSPKSPDKAHLNLHINSLELGDSAVYFCASSEGQRSNYGYTFGSGTRLTVV.

V and J are TRBV6-2 or TRBV6-3 and TRBJ2-3; TRBD1 matches 8 bases. Germline CDR1 and CDR2: MNHEY and SVGEGT. The V segment lost 7 bases and the J segment 1 base; nucleotides outside the gene matches: 4. The CDR3 runs to 14 residues. As DNA, the CDR3 is TGTGCCAGCACCTCGACAGGGGGCACAGATACGCAGTATTTT. This sequence encodes CASTSTGGTDTQYF.